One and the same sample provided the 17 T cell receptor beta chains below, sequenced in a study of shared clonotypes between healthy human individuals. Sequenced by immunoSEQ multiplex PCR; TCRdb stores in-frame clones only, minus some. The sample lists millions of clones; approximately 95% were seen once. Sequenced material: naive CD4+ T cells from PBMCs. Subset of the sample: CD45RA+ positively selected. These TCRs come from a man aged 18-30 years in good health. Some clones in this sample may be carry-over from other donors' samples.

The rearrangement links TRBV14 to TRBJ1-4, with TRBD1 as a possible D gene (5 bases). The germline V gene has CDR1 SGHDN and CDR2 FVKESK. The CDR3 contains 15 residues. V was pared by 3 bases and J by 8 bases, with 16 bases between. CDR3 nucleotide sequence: TGTGCCAGCAGCCAGATAGGGCAGGGAGGCGAAAAACTGTTTTTT. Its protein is CASSQIGQGGEKLFF.

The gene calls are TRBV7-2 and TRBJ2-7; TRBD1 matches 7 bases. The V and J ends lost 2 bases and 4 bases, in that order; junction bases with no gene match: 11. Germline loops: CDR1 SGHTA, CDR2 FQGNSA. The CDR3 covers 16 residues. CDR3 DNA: TGTGCCAGCAGCTTACCAGTCACAGGGGCGCGGTACGAGCAGTACTTC. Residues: CASSLPVTGARYEQYF.

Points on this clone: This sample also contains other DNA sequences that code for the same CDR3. This CDR3 reads CASSPDRGAYNEQFF. CDR3 nucleotides: TGTGCCAGCAGCCCGGACAGGGGTGCCTACAATGAGCAGTTCTTC. This chain joins TRBV7-3 and TRBJ2-1, with 9 bases identical to TRBD1. The CDR3 is 15 amino acids. The trim removed 5 bases at V and 2 bases at J, leaving 4 bases unmatched. Germline V CDR1 and CDR2: SGHTA, FQGTGA.

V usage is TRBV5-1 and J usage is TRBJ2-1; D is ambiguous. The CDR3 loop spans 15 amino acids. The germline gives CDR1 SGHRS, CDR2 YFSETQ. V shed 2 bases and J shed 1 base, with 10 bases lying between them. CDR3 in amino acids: CASSFSGFSYNEQFF. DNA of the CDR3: TGCGCCAGCAGCTTTTCGGGTTTTTCCTACAATGAGCAGTTCTTC.

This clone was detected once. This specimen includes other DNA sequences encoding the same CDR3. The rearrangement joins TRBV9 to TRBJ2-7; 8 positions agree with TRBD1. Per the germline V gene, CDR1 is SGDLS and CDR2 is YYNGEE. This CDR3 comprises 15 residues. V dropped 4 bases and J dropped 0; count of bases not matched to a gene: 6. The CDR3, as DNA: TGTGCCAGCAGCCCCCGGACAGGGAGCTCCTACGAGCAGTACTTC. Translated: CASSPRTGSSYEQYF.

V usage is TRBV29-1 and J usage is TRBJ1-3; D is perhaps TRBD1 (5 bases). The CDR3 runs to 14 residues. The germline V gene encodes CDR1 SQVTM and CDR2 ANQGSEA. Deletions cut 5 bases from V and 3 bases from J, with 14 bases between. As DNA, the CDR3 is TGCAGCGTTTCAGGGTTGTCCGGTGGAAACACCATATATTTT. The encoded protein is CSVSGLSGGNTIYF.

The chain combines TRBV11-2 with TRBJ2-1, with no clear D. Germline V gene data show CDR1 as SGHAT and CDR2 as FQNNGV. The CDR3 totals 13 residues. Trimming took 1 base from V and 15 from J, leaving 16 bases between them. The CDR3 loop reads CASSLGYRNNMFF. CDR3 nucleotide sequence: TGTGCCAGCAGCTTAGGATATAGGAACAATATGTTCTTC.

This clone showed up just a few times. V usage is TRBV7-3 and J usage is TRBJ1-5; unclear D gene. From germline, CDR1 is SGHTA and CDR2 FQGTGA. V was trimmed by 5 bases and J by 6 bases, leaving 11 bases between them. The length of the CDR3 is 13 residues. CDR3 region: CASSPRHGQPQHF. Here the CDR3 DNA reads TGTGCCAGCAGCCCCCGACACGGTCAGCCCCAGCATTTT.

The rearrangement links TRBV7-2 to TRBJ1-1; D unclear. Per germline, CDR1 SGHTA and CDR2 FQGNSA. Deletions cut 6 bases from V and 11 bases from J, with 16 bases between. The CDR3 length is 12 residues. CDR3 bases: TGTGCCAGCAGTCAGGAGGCTTTACGGGCTTTCTTT. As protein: CASSQEALRAFF.

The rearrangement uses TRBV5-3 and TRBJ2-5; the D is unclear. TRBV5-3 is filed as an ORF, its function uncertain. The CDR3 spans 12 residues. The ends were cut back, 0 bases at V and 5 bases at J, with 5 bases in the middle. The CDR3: CARSLERETQYF. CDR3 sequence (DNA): TGTGCCAGAAGCTTGGAACGGGAGACCCAGTACTTC.

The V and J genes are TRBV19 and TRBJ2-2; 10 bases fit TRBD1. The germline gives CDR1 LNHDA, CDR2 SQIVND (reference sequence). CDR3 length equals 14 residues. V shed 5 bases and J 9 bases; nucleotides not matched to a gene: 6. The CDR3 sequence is CASSLGDRGWELFF. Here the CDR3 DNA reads TGTGCCAGTAGTCTCGGGGACAGGGGTTGGGAGCTGTTTTTT. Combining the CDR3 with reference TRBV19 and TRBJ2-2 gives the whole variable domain DGGITQSPKYLFRKEGQNVTLSCEQNLNHDAMYWYRQDPGQGLRLIYYSQIVNDFQKGDIAEGYSVSREKKESFPLTVTSAQKNPTAFYLCASSLGDRGWELFFGEGSRLTVL.

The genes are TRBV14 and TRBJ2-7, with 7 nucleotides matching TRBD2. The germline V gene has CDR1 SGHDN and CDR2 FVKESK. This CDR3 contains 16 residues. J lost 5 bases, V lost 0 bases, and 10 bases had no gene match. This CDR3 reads CASSQELGTGGNEQYF. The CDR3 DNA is TGTGCCAGCAGCCAAGAACTCGGGACCGGGGGGAACGAGCAGTACTTC.

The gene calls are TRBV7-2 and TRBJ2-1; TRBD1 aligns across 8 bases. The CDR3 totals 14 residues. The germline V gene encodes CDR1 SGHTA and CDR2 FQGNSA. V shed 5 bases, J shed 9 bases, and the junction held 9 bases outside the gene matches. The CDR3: CASSRRARGLEQFF. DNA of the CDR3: TGTGCCAGCAGCCGTCGGGCCAGGGGGCTTGAGCAGTTCTTC.

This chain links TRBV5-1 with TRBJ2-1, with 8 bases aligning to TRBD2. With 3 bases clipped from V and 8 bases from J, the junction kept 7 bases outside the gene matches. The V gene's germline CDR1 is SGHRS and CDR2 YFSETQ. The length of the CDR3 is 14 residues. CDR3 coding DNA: TGCGCCAGCAGCTCGATCCCGACTAGCGATGAGCAGTTCTTC. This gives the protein CASSSIPTSDEQFF.

The CDR3 reads CAWSWDSYYGYTF. As DNA, the CDR3 is TGTGCCTGGAGTTGGGACAGCTACTATGGCTACACCTTC. V gene TRBV30 combines with J gene TRBJ1-2; 7 bases fit TRBD1. This CDR3 region has 13 residues. V trimming: 2 bases; J trimming: 3 bases; junction bases outside the gene matches: 3. In germline, CDR1 is GTSNPN, CDR2 SVGIG (reference sequence). Based on the CDR3 plus reference TRBV30 and TRBJ1-2, the full variable domain is SQTIHQWPATLVQPVGSPLSLECTVEGTSNPNLYWYRQAAGRGLQLLFYSVGIGQISSEVPQNLSASRPQDRQFILSSKKLLLSDSGFYLCAWSWDSYYGYTFGSGTRLTVV.

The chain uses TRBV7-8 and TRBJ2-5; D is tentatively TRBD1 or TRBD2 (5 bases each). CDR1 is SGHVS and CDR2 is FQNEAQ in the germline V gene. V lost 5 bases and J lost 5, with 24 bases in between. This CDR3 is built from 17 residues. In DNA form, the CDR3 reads TGTGCCAGCAGCCTCCCCCCGGGACCCCGTATGGAGGAGACCCAGTACTTC. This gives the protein CASSLPPGPRMEETQYF. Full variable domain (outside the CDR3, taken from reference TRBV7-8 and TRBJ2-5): GAGVSQSPRYKVAKRGQDVALRCDPISGHVSLFWYQQALGQGPEFLTYFQNEAQLDKSGLPSDRFFAERPEGSVSTLKIQRTQQEDSAVYLCASSLPPGPRMEETQYFGPGTRLLVL.

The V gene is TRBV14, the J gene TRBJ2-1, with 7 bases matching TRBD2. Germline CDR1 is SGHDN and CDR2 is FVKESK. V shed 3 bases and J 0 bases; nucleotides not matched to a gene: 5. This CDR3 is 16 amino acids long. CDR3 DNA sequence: TGTGCCAGCAGCCAGCTACTAGCGAACTCCTACAATGAGCAGTTCTTC. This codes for CASSQLLANSYNEQFF.